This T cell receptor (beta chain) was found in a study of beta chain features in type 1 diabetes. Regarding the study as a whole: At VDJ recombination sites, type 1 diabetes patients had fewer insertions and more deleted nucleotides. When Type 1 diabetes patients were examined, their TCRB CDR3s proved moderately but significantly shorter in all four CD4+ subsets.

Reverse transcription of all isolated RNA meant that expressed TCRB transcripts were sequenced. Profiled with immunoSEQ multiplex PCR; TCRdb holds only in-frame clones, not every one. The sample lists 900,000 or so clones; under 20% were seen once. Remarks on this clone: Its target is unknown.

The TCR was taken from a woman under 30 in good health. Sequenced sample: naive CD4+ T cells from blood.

The CDR3 DNA reads TGTGCCAGCAGCGTACAGGGGGCAGGGGATACGCAGTATTTT. This sequence encodes CASSVQGAGDTQYF. This sequence joins TRBV9 and TRBJ2-3; the match to TRBD1 covers 8 bases. This CDR3 comprises 14 residues. Per germline, CDR1 SGDLS and CDR2 YYNGEE. The V and J ends lost 1 base and 6 bases, in that order; junction bases with no gene match: 4.